This T cell receptor beta chain comes out of a study of T cells in localized non-small cell lung cancer. Profiling relied on immunoSEQ multiplex PCR, and the TCRdb table lists in-frame clones only, not all of them. The data show about 24,000 clones, around 90% seen once. V was shortened by 1 base and J by 1 base, with 13 bases between the two germline ends. From germline, CDR1 is MGHDK and CDR2 SYGVNS. The CDR3 contains 16 residues. This TCR came from a woman aged 40 to 75 with stage I lung adenocarcinoma. Sequenced here: peripheral blood, sampled before any cancer treatment. J is TRBJ2-5 and V is TRBV25-1; tentative D call: TRBD2 (5 bases). This CDR3 reads CASSEFKGAVQETQYF. For the CDR3, the DNA is TGTGCCAGCAGTGAATTTAAGGGAGCGGTCCAAGAGACCCAGTACTTC.